These 25 T cell receptor beta chains came from one sample sequenced in a study of blood T cell repertoires in COVID-19. This table comes from immunoSEQ multiplex PCR, and its TCRdb copy is limited to in-frame clones, with some not included. Of 250,000 to 300,000 clones listed, 86% are singletons. Sequences were obtained from PBMCs or T cells enriched from blood (not recorded which). The source is a man between 18 and 35 years old who had recovered from COVID-19.

This clone was picked up one time. The rearrangement uses TRBV5-5 and TRBJ1-2, with TRBD1 matching over 8 bases. J gave up 4 bases and V 2 bases, and 16 bases lay outside the gene matches. CDR1 is SGHKS, CDR2 YYEKEE, per germline (reference sequence). CDR3 length: 18 amino acids. The CDR3 nucleotides read TGTGCCAGCAGCTTTCGGGGACAGGATCTGGTGAGGACCTATGGCTACACCTTC. It specifies CASSFRGQDLVRTYGYTF.

The chain employs TRBV4-2 and TRBJ2-7; possibly TRBD2 for D (6 bases). Germline V gives CDR1 LGHNA, CDR2 YNFKEQ. The V and J ends lost 0 bases and 2 bases respectively, with 11 bases between them. The CDR3 sequence is 15 residues long. For the CDR3, the DNA is TGTGCCAGCAGCCAAGAAGGCGGGGCGGCCTACGAGCAGTACTTC. Amino acid sequence: CASSQEGGAAYEQYF.

The rearrangement joins TRBV11-2 to TRBJ2-7; a weak D match, TRBD1 (5 bases). Trimming stripped 3 bases from V and 2 bases from J, with 11 bases between. This CDR3 is built from 14 residues. Germline-derived CDR1 and CDR2 are SGHAT and FQNNGV. The chain's CDR3 is CASSFYRPPYEQYF. Written as DNA, the CDR3 is TGTGCCAGCAGCTTCTACAGGCCACCCTACGAGCAGTACTTC.

J is TRBJ1-5 and V is TRBV5-1; TRBD1 matches at 8 bases. The CDR3 extends over 15 amino acids. The germline V gene has CDR1 SGHRS and CDR2 YFSETQ. The J segment lost 3 bases and the V segment lost 4 bases, leaving 6 bases of the junction unmatched. The CDR3 DNA sequence: TGCGCCAGCAGCGGCCCGGGACAGGACAATCAGCCCCAGCATTTT. This codes for CASSGPGQDNQPQHF.

This chain connects TRBV12-5 to TRBJ1-2; 9 bases align to TRBD1. Germline V gives CDR1 LGHNT, CDR2 FRNRAP. J gave up 6 bases and V 5 bases, and 7 bases lay outside the gene matches. The CDR3 is 14 residues long. The CDR3 region has the DNA TGTGCTAGTGGTCCGGGACAGGGTCGGGATGGCTACACCTTC. This encodes CASGPGQGRDGYTF.

This chain joins TRBV7-3 and TRBJ2-1, with TRBD2 matching 12 bases. Germline-derived CDR1 and CDR2 are SGHTA and FQGTGA. The length of the CDR3 is 16 residues. V dropped 1 base and J dropped 6; count of bases not matched to a gene: 4. The CDR3 reads CASSLRGLAGPNEQFF. The CDR3, as DNA: TGTGCCAGCAGCTTAAGGGGACTAGCGGGCCCCAATGAGCAGTTCTTC.

This clone was detected a few times. V gene TRBV2 combines with J gene TRBJ2-2; D is ambiguous. V was shortened by 6 bases and J by 8 bases, with 13 bases between the two germline ends. The V gene's germline CDR1 is SNHLY and CDR2 FYNNEI. CDR3 length: 13 amino acids. CDR3 DNA sequence: TGTGCCAGCAGCGATTTGCTTAGTGGGGAGCTGTTTTTT. Translating gives CASSDLLSGELFF.

This clone was detected only a few times. The chain couples TRBV30 to TRBJ2-3, with a tentative D call TRBD2 (6 bases). The ends were cut back, 1 base at V and 2 bases at J, with 19 bases in the middle. The CDR3 runs 17 residues. Germline loops: CDR1 GTSNPN, CDR2 SVGIG (reference sequence). In nucleotides, the CDR3 is TGTGCCTGGAGTGGTCCCCTTGGGCGGGGACTCACAGATACGCAGTATTTT. Amino acids: CAWSGPLGRGLTDTQYF.

This chain uses TRBV5-3 with TRBJ2-3, with D possibly being TRBD2 (6 bases). TRBV5-3 qualifies as an ORF whose function is uncertain. V gave up 6 bases and J gave up 2 bases, with 22 bases separating them. This CDR3 has 17 residues. The CDR3 loop is CARNDHFGGLNTDTQYF. CDR3 bases: TGTGCCAGAAACGATCACTTCGGGGGACTCAACACAGATACGCAGTATTTT.

In this sample, this clone turned up a few times. V and J are TRBV7-6 and TRBJ2-2; D perhaps matches TRBD2 (6 bases). Trimming pared 0 bases from V and 12 bases from J, leaving 17 bases between. CDR3 length: 15 residues. Germline loops: CDR1 SGHVS, CDR2 FNYEAQ. CDR3 residues: CASSLASSVTGKLFF. CDR3 bases: TGTGCCAGCAGCTTAGCGTCTAGCGTAACGGGGAAGCTGTTTTTT.

The gene calls are TRBV5-6 and TRBJ1-2, with 10 bases lining up with TRBD1. This CDR3 is built from 16 residues. The V gene's germline CDR1 is SGHDT and CDR2 YYEEEE. The junction had 5 bases not matched to a gene; V was cut back by 0 bases and J by 3 bases. The CDR3 sequence: CASSLARQGAYYGYTF. CDR3 DNA sequence: TGTGCCAGCAGCTTGGCCCGACAGGGGGCGTACTATGGCTACACCTTC. Full variable domain (missing parts from reference TRBV5-6 and TRBJ1-2): DAGVTQSPTHLIKTRGQQVTLRCSPKSGHDTVSWYQQALGQGPQFIFQYYEEEERQRGNFPDRFSGHQFPNYSSELNVNALLLGDSALYLCASSLARQGAYYGYTFGSGTRLTVV.

V is TRBV19 and J is TRBJ1-2, with 8 nucleotides matching TRBD1. V lost 4 bases, J lost 8 bases, and 9 bases stayed unmatched. The germline V gene has CDR1 LNHDA and CDR2 SQIVND (reference sequence). This CDR3 is built from 14 residues. This CDR3 reads CASSTEGTGAGYTF. Written as DNA, the CDR3 is TGTGCCAGTAGTACGGAAGGGACAGGTGCGGGCTACACCTTC.

The J gene is TRBJ1-5, the V gene TRBV2, with D unresolved. Trimming pared 5 bases from V and 6 bases from J, leaving 14 bases between. The CDR3 covers 14 residues. From germline, CDR1 is SNHLY and CDR2 FYNNEI. In DNA form, the CDR3 reads TGTGCCAGCAGTTACCCGAGGTCCGGTCAGCCCCAGCATTTT. Translated: CASSYPRSGQPQHF.

J is TRBJ2-5 and V is TRBV19; TRBD1 aligns across 10 bases. The J segment lost 5 bases and the V segment lost 4 bases, leaving 7 bases of the junction unmatched. Germline V gene data show CDR1 as LNHDA and CDR2 as SQIVND (reference sequence). CDR3 size: 15 residues. The CDR3 DNA follows: TGTGCCAGTAGTACGGGACAGGGGTGGAGGGAGACCCAGTACTTC. Amino acids: CASSTGQGWRETQYF.

The sample holds one count of this clone. V gene TRBV5-7 combines with J gene TRBJ1-5, with 9 bases fitting TRBD1. TRBV5-7 is identified as an open reading frame with a role that is uncertain. This CDR3 region has 14 residues. The V gene end was trimmed by 5 bases and the J gene end by 2 bases; junction bases not matched to a gene: 2. CDR3 sequence (DNA): TGTGCCAGCAGTAGGGACAGGGGCAATCAGCCCCAGCATTTT. It codes for CASSRDRGNQPQHF.

The gene calls are TRBV6-5 and TRBJ2-7; TRBD2 aligns across 8 bases. The germline V gene has CDR1 MNHEY and CDR2 SVGAGI. This CDR3 spans 15 amino acids. Trimming removed 7 bases from V and 1 base from J; junction bases left unmatched: 9. The DNA of the CDR3 is TGTGCCAGCATTGTTCGCGTAGCGGGGTCCTACGAGCAGTACTTC. Encoded protein: CASIVRVAGSYEQYF.

This chain uses TRBV27 with TRBJ2-7; D is possibly TRBD1 (5 bases). Trimming shortened V by 6 bases and J by 2 bases, and 17 bases separated the two germline ends. The CDR3 runs 15 residues. In germline, CDR1 is MNHEY, CDR2 SMNVEV (reference sequence). The CDR3: CASRIGQRATYEQYF. The CDR3 DNA reads as TGTGCCAGCAGAATTGGACAAAGAGCTACCTACGAGCAGTACTTC.

The chain recombines TRBV14 with TRBJ2-3, with TRBD2 identical over 13 bases. The germline CDR1 and CDR2 sequences are SGHDN and FVKESK. V was clipped by 0 bases and J by 2 bases; unmatched bases: 14. The CDR3 spans 21 residues. The chain's CDR3 is CASSQDLTGTSGASPTDTQYF. The CDR3 coding sequence is TGTGCCAGCAGCCAAGACCTCACCGGGACTAGCGGGGCCTCTCCCACAGATACGCAGTATTTT. Supplemented by reference TRBV14 and TRBJ2-3, the full variable domain reads EAGVTQFPSHSVIEKGQTVTLRCDPISGHDNLYWYRRVMGKEIKFLLHFVKESKQDESGMPNNRFLAERTGGTYSTLKVQPAELEDSGVYFCASSQDLTGTSGASPTDTQYFGPGTRLTVL.

The chain links TRBV30 to TRBJ1-2; the D is unclear. Germline V gene data show CDR1 as GTSNPN and CDR2 as SVGIG (reference sequence). The V end was cut by 0 bases, the J end by 3 bases, with 8 bases between. The CDR3 totals 13 residues. The CDR3 region has the DNA TGTGCCTGGAGTGTGTCCACAGACTATGGCTACACCTTC. This encodes CAWSVSTDYGYTF.

The sample holds a few counts of this clone. V gene TRBV16 combines with J gene TRBJ1-1; D gene uncertain. CDR3 length equals 13 residues. CDR1 and CDR2 (germline): KGHSY, FQNENV. V was trimmed by 2 bases and J by 4 bases, leaving 8 bases between them. The CDR3 here is CASSQSRGTEAFF. Written as DNA, the CDR3 is TGTGCCAGCAGCCAAAGCCGGGGCACTGAAGCTTTCTTT.

As DNA, the CDR3 is TGTGCCAGCAGCTTACAGACTAGCGGGAACACAGATACGCAGTATTTT. It encodes CASSLQTSGNTDTQYF. This sequence joins TRBV7-9 and TRBJ2-3, with 11 bases lining up with TRBD2. The V gene's germline CDR1 is SEHNR and CDR2 FQNEAQ (reference sequence). The CDR3 length is 16 residues. The J segment lost 2 bases and the V segment lost 2 bases, leaving 3 bases of the junction unmatched.

The chain is built from TRBV7-8 and TRBJ2-7, with a tentative D call TRBD2 (6 bases). V gave up 0 bases and J gave up 1 base, with 7 bases separating them. This CDR3 comprises 14 residues. In germline, CDR1 is SGHVS, CDR2 FQNEAQ. CDR3 loop: CASSLARGSYEQYF. As DNA, the CDR3 is TGTGCCAGCAGCTTAGCGCGGGGATCCTACGAGCAGTACTTC.

This rearrangement joins TRBV18 to TRBJ1-2; possibly TRBD1 for D (6 bases). V was clipped by 0 bases and J by 7 bases, with 9 bases between them. The CDR3 runs 13 residues. Germline CDR1 is KGHSH and CDR2 is LQKENI. The CDR3 region is CASSPPGAIGYTF. The CDR3 nucleotides read TGTGCCAGCTCACCACCGGGGGCCATTGGCTACACCTTC.

V gene TRBV2 combines with J gene TRBJ1-2; 8 positions match TRBD1. The CDR3 extends over 15 amino acids. The germline V gene has CDR1 SNHLY and CDR2 FYNNEI. V lost 4 bases, J lost 8 bases, and 12 bases stayed unmatched. The CDR3 coding sequence is TGTGCCAGCAGTGTCTCCGGGACAGGAGCTATCGGCTACACCTTC. Amino acid sequence: CASSVSGTGAIGYTF.

The chain employs TRBV27 and TRBJ2-5; D is unclear. V lost 3 bases and J lost 3, with 14 bases in between. The CDR3 covers 15 residues. CDR1 is MNHEY, CDR2 SMNVEV, per germline (reference sequence). Here the CDR3 reads CASSFLPAGKETQYF. In DNA form, the CDR3 reads TGTGCCAGCAGTTTTCTGCCGGCAGGTAAAGAGACCCAGTACTTC.